Presented here are 7 T cell receptor beta chains from one specimen sequenced in a study of blood T cell repertoires in COVID-19. Assay: immunoSEQ multiplex PCR; the TCRdb copy retains only in-frame clones and omits some. The table records more than 200,000 clones, 88% of them present only once. Material: peripheral blood. These receptors originate from a man in his 70s with acute or convalescent COVID-19.

The chain uses TRBV28 and TRBJ1-2; 7 bases agree with TRBD1. Germline V gene lookup returns CDR1 MDHEN and CDR2 SYDVKM. This CDR3 has 19 amino acids. J gave up 2 bases and V 4 bases, and 19 bases lay outside the gene matches. CDR3 amino acids: CASSSTLSGTVKKNYGYTF. The CDR3 DNA reads as TGTGCCAGCAGTTCCACCCTCTCCGGGACAGTGAAAAAAAACTATGGCTACACCTTC.

This rearrangement joins TRBV28 to TRBJ2-1; a weak D match, TRBD1 (6 bases). The V and J ends lost 3 bases and 8 bases respectively, with 17 bases between them. The CDR3 runs 15 residues. Per the germline V gene, CDR1 is MDHEN and CDR2 is SYDVKM. CDR3 loop: CASSFTGYEGDEQFF. For the CDR3, the DNA is TGTGCCAGCAGTTTTACAGGTTACGAGGGGGATGAGCAGTTCTTC.

In regard to this clone: Other nucleotide sequences in the sample specify the same CDR3. This chain connects TRBV19 to TRBJ2-2; no clear D. Germline V CDR1 and CDR2: LNHDA, SQIVND (reference sequence). This CDR3 comprises 13 residues. V lost 3 bases and J lost 4, with 6 bases in between. The CDR3 DNA is TGTGCCAGTAGTATCTCAGGCACCGGGGAGCTGTTTTTT. Protein product: CASSISGTGELFF.

The J gene is TRBJ2-7, the V gene TRBV3-1 (or the pseudogene TRBV3-2); weak D call: TRBD2 (6 bases). The CDR3 loop spans 14 amino acids. Germline assignment: CDR1 LGHDT and CDR2 YNNKEL (reference sequence). Trimming cost V 5 bases and J 0 bases, with 11 bases left between them. The CDR3 protein is CASSTPGVSYEQYF. The CDR3 coding sequence is TGTGCCAGCAGCACCCCGGGGGTCTCCTACGAGCAGTACTTC.

CDR3 in amino acids: CASSPHEGVLVSGAFF. As DNA, the CDR3 is TGTGCCAGTAGCCCACACGAGGGGGTTTTGGTCTCAGGAGCTTTCTTT. V gene TRBV19 combines with J gene TRBJ1-1; D is possibly TRBD1 (6 bases). CDR1 and CDR2 (germline): LNHDA, SQIVND (reference sequence). The CDR3 has 16 residues. Trimming took off 6 bases at V and 10 bases at J, with 27 bases between the two ends.

There are a few counts of this clone. The sample contains more than one DNA sequence encoding this CDR3. The chain joins TRBV5-1 to TRBJ2-3; D is uncertain. Germline assignment: CDR1 SGHRS and CDR2 YFSETQ. The CDR3 totals 13 residues. The V end lost 0 bases, the J end lost 6 bases, and 8 bases lay between the germline ends. The CDR3 nucleotides are TGCGCCAGCAGCTTGGGACAACCTGATACGCAGTATTTT. This gives the protein CASSLGQPDTQYF.

The chain couples TRBV18 to TRBJ2-7; 8 bases align to TRBD1. Germline V CDR1 and CDR2: KGHSH, LQKENI. The CDR3 consists of 14 residues. The V gene end was trimmed by 4 bases and the J gene end by 6 bases; junction bases not matched to a gene: 8. The CDR3: CASSLQGAQTEQYF. The CDR3 DNA is TGTGCCAGCTCACTTCAGGGGGCGCAAACCGAGCAGTACTTC.